The rows below give T cell receptor beta chains drawn from one sample of a study of T-cell reconstitution after alpha-beta-depleted transplantation in children. One entry per CDR3 protein, called by TCRdb with MiXCR from the PCR reads. Of about 870,000 distinct CDR3 sequences listed, around 17% are singletons. Sequences were derived from PBMCs, mostly from graft donor cells, sampled 360 days after TCRalphabeta/CD19-depleted stem cell transplant. The receptors here all came from a male patient younger than 18 who had a stem cell transplant for acute lymphoblastic leukemia, so the T cells may come from the graft donor. The CDR3 runs from the conserved cysteine through the conserved F or W. The D gene is left open where the match is weak. Some rows have no size entry. The others give once, few or many, or a class for an expanded clone.

>TRBJ1-2|NA|few|TRBV7-3
CASSLQPQGGYTF
TGTGCCAGCAGCTTACAGCCCCAGGGTGGCTACACCTTC
>TRBJ1-1|NA|few|TRBV7-9
CASSPTGGPWAFF
TGTGCCAGCAGCCCTACGGGTGGCCCATGGGCTTTCTTT
>TRBJ1-1|NA|few|TRBV30
CAWSVLLGNTEAFF
TGTGCCTGGAGTGTACTGCTGGGGAACACTGAAGCTTTCTTT
>TRBJ1-1|NA|many|TRBV29-1
CSVGGANTEAFF
TGCAGCGTTGGAGGGGCTAACACTGAAGCTTTCTTT
>TRBJ2-3|NA|NA|TRBV9
CASSVDGGDTQYF
TGTGCCAGCAGCGTAGATGGCGGAGATACGCAGTATTTT
>TRBJ2-2|NA|NA|TRBV4-1
CASSHGGVAGELFF
TGCGCCAGCAGCCATGGAGGGGTGGCCGGGGAGCTGTTTTTT
>TRBJ2-2|NA|once|TRBV30
CAWSVGSNTGELFF
TGTGCCTGGAGTGTAGGGAGCAACACCGGGGAGCTGTTTTTT
>TRBJ1-1|NA|few|TRBV5-1
CASSLWQGDTEAFF
TGCGCCAGCAGCTTGTGGCAGGGCGACACTGAAGCTTTCTTT
>TRBJ1-5|NA|few|TRBV6-1
CASSDRSNQPQHF
TGTGCCAGCAGTGACAGAAGCAATCAGCCCCAGCATTTT
>TRBJ2-7|TRBD2|NA|TRBV7-9
CASSPRKAGLAGSKQYF
TGTGCCAGCAGCCCCCGGAAGGCGGGGCTAGCGGGAAGTAAGCAGTACTTC
>TRBJ2-3|TRBD1|NA|TRBV20-1
CSARPGTGTTDTQYF
TGCAGTGCTAGGCCCGGGACAGGGACCACAGATACGCAGTATTTT
>TRBJ1-2|TRBD1|NA|TRBV24-1
CATSAGQLYGYTF
TGTGCCACCAGTGCGGGACAGCTCTATGGCTACACCTTC
>TRBJ2-3|NA|NA|TRBV7-9
CASTPVGLPRKYF
TGTGCCAGCACCCCGGTCGGGCTCCCGCGGAAGTATTTT
>TRBJ2-7|TRBD2|few|TRBV5-1
CASSSRGVYEQYF
TGCGCCAGCAGCTCACGGGGGGTCTACGAGCAGTACTTC
>TRBJ2-7|NA|NA|TRBV12-3/TRBV12-4
CASSFWGRGLEQYF
TGTGCCAGCAGTTTTTGGGGCAGGGGCCTGGAGCAGTACTTC
>TRBJ1-1|NA|NA|TRBV12-3/TRBV12-4
CASSPPRGGFTEAFF
TGTGCCAGCAGCCCCCCGAGGGGAGGGTTCACTGAAGCTTTCTTT
>TRBJ2-7|NA|many|TRBV6-1
CASSLGGGGYYEQYF
TGTGCCAGCAGCCTTGGGGGTGGGGGATACTACGAGCAGTACTTC
>TRBJ2-2|NA|few|TRBV6-5
CASSYSSRGSTGELFF
TGTGCCAGCAGTTACTCGAGCAGGGGATCTACCGGGGAGCTGTTTTTT
>TRBJ1-6|NA|many|TRBV5-1
CASSLVRNNNSPLHF
TGCGCCAGCAGCTTGGTCCGGAATAATAATTCACCCCTCCACTTT
>TRBJ1-1|NA|NA|TRBV5-1
CASSVQAPNTEAFF
TGCGCCAGCAGCGTACAGGCCCCGAACACTGAAGCTTTCTTT
>TRBJ2-1|TRBD2|many|TRBV9
CASSVVSAGISNEQFF
TGTGCCAGCAGCGTAGTATCAGCGGGAATCAGCAATGAGCAGTTCTTC
>TRBJ2-5|TRBD2|few|TRBV10-3
CAISEPLGLAGAGETQYF
TGTGCCATCAGTGAGCCGTTGGGACTAGCGGGAGCGGGGGAGACCCAGTACTTC
>TRBJ2-3|NA|NA|TRBV20-1
CSAREKRGTDTQYF
TGCAGTGCTAGAGAGAAGAGGGGGACAGATACGCAGTATTTT
>TRBJ2-7|NA|NA|TRBV27
CASSPQGFEQYF
TGTGCCAGCAGTCCACAGGGCTTCGAGCAGTACTTC
>TRBJ2-7|TRBD2|few|TRBV7-9
CASRGVAGTNYEQYF
TGTGCCAGCAGGGGTGTAGCGGGAACGAATTACGAGCAGTACTTC
>TRBJ2-5|TRBD1|once|TRBV12-5
CASGPGTGSSTQYF
TGTGCTAGTGGGCCCGGGACAGGGTCCTCGACCCAGTACTTC
>TRBJ2-1|NA|many|TRBV27
CASSASRWVIYEQFF
TGTGCCAGCAGTGCCTCACGTTGGGTTATCTATGAGCAGTTCTTC
>TRBJ1-2|NA|NA|TRBV6-5
CASSSANNYGYTF
TGTGCCAGCAGTTCTGCGAACAACTATGGCTACACCTTC
>TRBJ2-1|NA|few|TRBV12-3/TRBV12-4
CANLAPLDNEQFF
TGTGCCAACTTAGCGCCTCTAGACAATGAGCAGTTCTTC
>TRBJ2-7|NA|NA|TRBV9
CASSPQRGEQYF
TGTGCCAGCAGCCCCCAACGAGGCGAGCAGTACTTC
>TRBJ2-3|TRBD1|NA|TRBV7-9
CASSFPGDRLGTDTQYF
TGTGCCAGCAGCTTTCCCGGGGACAGATTGGGCACAGATACGCAGTATTTT
>TRBJ2-3|NA|NA|TRBV29-1
CSVEGGSASTDTQYF
TGCAGCGTTGAAGGGGGCAGCGCTAGCACAGATACGCAGTATTTT
>TRBJ2-5|NA|NA|TRBV12-3/TRBV12-4
CASSLAFGYQETQYF
TGTGCCAGCAGTTTGGCGTTTGGGTACCAAGAGACCCAGTACTTC
>TRBJ1-1|NA|NA|TRBV4-1
CASSPPRATAFF
TGCGCCAGCAGCCCTCCTAGGGCCACAGCTTTCTTT
>TRBJ2-2|TRBD1|few|TRBV28
CASSPTGRNTGELFF
TGTGCCAGCAGCCCGACAGGGCGGAACACCGGGGAGCTGTTTTTT
>TRBJ2-1|NA|NA|TRBV18
CASSPVQGSYNEQFF
TGTGCCAGCTCACCAGTCCAGGGCTCCTACAATGAGCAGTTCTTC
>TRBJ2-1|NA|NA|TRBV27
CASSLSGGRYNEQFF
TGTGCCAGCAGTTTATCGGGGGGCAGATACAATGAGCAGTTCTTC
>TRBJ2-1|NA|few|TRBV7-2
CASSQRGLAYNEQFF
TGTGCCAGCAGCCAAAGGGGCCTAGCCTACAATGAGCAGTTCTTC
>TRBJ2-1|NA|few|TRBV20-1
CSARAGLPKAGEQFF
TGCAGTGCTAGAGCTGGACTTCCCAAGGCCGGTGAGCAGTTCTTC
>TRBJ2-6|NA|few|TRBV20-1
CSARDLGSGANVLTF
TGCAGTGCTAGAGATCTGGGCTCTGGGGCCAACGTCCTGACTTTC
>TRBJ1-5|NA|few|TRBV30
CAWSQTFYQPQHF
TGTGCCTGGAGTCAAACATTTTATCAGCCCCAGCATTTT
>TRBJ2-7|NA|few|TRBV7-9
CASSPRDASYEQYF
TGTGCCAGCAGCCCCAGGGACGCCTCCTACGAGCAGTACTTC
>TRBJ1-2|NA|once|TRBV21-1
CASSFQDRDRDYGYTF
TGTGCCAGCAGCTTTCAAGACCGGGACAGGGACTATGGCTACACCTTC
>TRBJ2-3|NA|NA|TRBV7-2
CASSPPMPYTDTQYF
TGTGCCAGCAGCCCCCCAATGCCCTACACAGATACGCAGTATTTT
>TRBJ2-7|TRBD1|few|TRBV2
CASSGTAYEQYF
TGTGCCAGTTCCGGGACAGCCTACGAGCAGTACTTC
>TRBJ2-7|TRBD1|many|TRBV20-1
CSARDSGTGTYEQYF
TGCAGTGCTAGAGACAGTGGGACAGGGACCTACGAGCAGTACTTC
>TRBJ2-7|NA|NA|TRBV20-1
CSARGGHSYEQYF
TGCAGTGCTAGGGGGGGGCACTCCTACGAGCAGTACTTC
>TRBJ2-7|NA|NA|TRBV9
CASSSKSPGEQYF
TGTGCCAGCAGCTCCAAAAGCCCGGGGGAGCAGTACTTC
>TRBJ2-3|TRBD1|NA|TRBV5-1
CASSSVTGATDTQYF
TGCGCCAGCAGCTCCGTCACAGGGGCCACAGATACGCAGTATTTT
>TRBJ1-2|NA|few|TRBV7-9
CASSHPGSGYTF
TGTGCCAGCAGCCACCCAGGGAGTGGCTACACCTTC
>TRBJ1-2|NA|many|TRBV28
CASAINYGYTF
TGTGCCAGCGCGATTAACTATGGCTACACCTTC
>TRBJ2-7|NA|few|TRBV10-3
CAISALRVGGPREQYF
TGTGCCATCAGTGCGCTCAGAGTCGGCGGGCCTCGCGAGCAGTACTTC
>TRBJ2-1|NA|NA|TRBV18
CASSLPGRVDNEQFF
TGTGCCAGCTCACTCCCGGGTCGGGTGGACAATGAGCAGTTCTTC
>TRBJ2-1|NA|many|TRBV5-1
CASSLEASEYNEQFF
TGCGCCAGCAGCTTGGAGGCTAGCGAGTACAATGAGCAGTTCTTC
>TRBJ2-7|TRBD1|NA|TRBV29-1
CSVVGQGYYEQYF
TGCAGCGTTGTTGGACAGGGCTACTACGAGCAGTACTTC